This T cell receptor (beta chain) was sequenced for a study of T-cell reconstitution after alpha-beta-depleted transplantation in children. The library targeted TCRbeta and was prepared with unique molecular identifiers. MiXCR, applied by TCRdb to the PCR reads, yields one record per CDR3 protein. The sample holds about 480,000 distinct CDR3 sequences; approximately 13% are singletons and the top ten take under 7%. This clonotype showed up just a few times. Germline V gene lookup returns CDR1 DFQATT and CDR2 SNEGSKA (reference sequence). Trimming stripped 0 bases from V and 2 bases from J, with 20 bases between. The CDR3 has 18 residues.

The sequencing here drew on PBMCs from the stem cell graft donor, taken from the stem cell graft. The chain carries TRBV20-1 and TRBJ2-1; D tentatively reads TRBD1 or TRBD2 (5 bases each). The TCR originated in a human donor who donated a stem cell graft to a child with combined immunodeficiency. CDR3 coding DNA: TGCAGTGCTAGAGATTATGGGGACCGGGACCCGACCTACAATGAGCAGTTCTTC. Amino acid sequence: CSARDYGDRDPTYNEQFF.